The 29 T cell receptor beta chains presented below share a single source sample, sequenced in a study of response to subunit inactivated influenza vaccine (dated by TCRdb to between 2017 and 2018). Receptor amplification or capture employed RT-PCR. Sequencing relied on an Illumina HiSeq 2500. TCRdb ran its own pipeline on the public reads, namely fastp trimming at Q25 and MiXCR clone calling, and kept in-frame beta chains. Identical CDR3 proteins give one entry, which carries the most common genes and DNA. In this sample the table shows some 640,000 distinct CDR3 sequences, about 15% of which occur a single time. Of the sample, less than 7% is held by the ten largest clones. The sample consisted of PBMCs from blood, taken 14 to 15 days before vaccination. These receptors came from a man aged 45-65 years who received an inactivated influenza vaccine. Donor details come from another sample of the same person, matched by shared clones.

The chain couples TRBV4-3 to TRBJ2-1, with D possibly TRBD2 on 6 matching bases. The CDR3 covers 16 residues. CDR1 is LGHNA and CDR2 is YSLEER in the germline V gene. Trimming stripped 0 bases from V and 6 bases from J, with 15 bases between. In nucleotides, the CDR3 is TGCGCCAGCAGCCAAGATGGAGCGGGTGGGCCCAATGAGCAGTTCTTC. Translating gives CASSQDGAGGPNEQFF.

There are many counts of this clonotype. The rearrangement uses TRBV7-2 and TRBJ2-1, with a possible D match to TRBD1 (6 bases). V was shortened by 6 bases and J by 4 bases, with 16 bases between the two germline ends. The CDR3 is made up of 15 amino acids. CDR1 and CDR2 from the germline V gene are SGHTA and FQGNSA. The CDR3 nucleotides read TGTGCCAGCAGTTCCACAGGGACGGGTTACAATGAGCAGTTCTTC. Its translation: CASSSTGTGYNEQFF.

This clonotype was counted between two and nine times. The chain uses TRBV20-1 and TRBJ2-7; 7 bases match TRBD2. Germline-derived CDR1 and CDR2 are DFQATT and SNEGSKA (reference sequence). J lost 6 bases, V lost 1 base, and 9 bases had no gene match. This CDR3 is 14 amino acids long. This CDR3 reads CSARGGTMKGEQYF. The CDR3 bases are TGCAGTGCTAGAGGGGGGACTATGAAGGGCGAGCAGTACTTC.

This clonotype has ten or more counts. The chain has TRBV29-1 and TRBJ1-1; D may be TRBD1 (5 bases). Trimming removed 5 bases at V and 8 bases at J, with 21 bases between. CDR1 is SQVTM and CDR2 is ANQGSEA in the germline V gene. The CDR3 consists of 14 residues. The CDR3, as DNA: TGCAGCGTTCGACCAGGGAGCAGGTTAGAAGAAGCTTTCTTT. It codes for CSVRPGSRLEEAFF.

This clonotype was counted between two and nine times. The V and J genes are TRBV5-6 and TRBJ2-1; 7 bases fit TRBD1. V was pared by 5 bases and J by 4 bases, with 9 bases of the junction left unmatched. The CDR3 extends over 15 amino acids. The germline gives CDR1 SGHDT, CDR2 YYEEEE. CDR3: CASSSRQGWYNEQFF. The CDR3 DNA reads TGTGCCAGCAGTTCTAGACAGGGTTGGTACAATGAGCAGTTCTTC.

CDR3 loop: CASSFMEVGSYNEQFF. The CDR3 bases are TGTGCCAGCAGTTTTATGGAGGTCGGCTCCTACAATGAGCAGTTCTTC. The chain recombines TRBV28 with TRBJ2-1; D might be TRBD2 (5 bases). Germline CDR1 and CDR2: MDHEN and SYDVKM. Trimming shortened V by 3 bases and J by 0 bases, and 12 bases separated the two germline ends. This CDR3 has 16 residues.

The chain couples TRBV20-1 to TRBJ2-7; 9 nucleotides line up with TRBD2. Germline-derived CDR1 and CDR2 are DFQATT and SNEGSKA (reference sequence). The CDR3 length is 14 residues. CDR3 coding DNA: TGCAGCACAGGGGTGGCGGGAGGGAGCTACGAGCAGTACTTC. It specifies CSTGVAGGSYEQYF.

The CDR3 reads CAWRRPGLYEQYF. DNA for the CDR3: TGTGCCTGGAGAAGGCCGGGTTTGTACGAGCAGTACTTC. V is TRBV30 and J is TRBJ2-7; D is ambiguous. The CDR3 extends over 13 amino acids. Trimming cost V 3 bases and J 4 bases, with 13 bases left between them. In germline, CDR1 is GTSNPN, CDR2 SVGIG (reference sequence). Combining the CDR3 with reference TRBV30 and TRBJ2-7 gives the whole variable domain SQTIHQWPATLVQPVGSPLSLECTVEGTSNPNLYWYRQAAGRGLQLLFYSVGIGQISSEVPQNLSASRPQDRQFILSSKKLLLSDSGFYLCAWRRPGLYEQYFGPGTRLTVT.

V usage is TRBV5-1 and J usage is TRBJ2-5, with TRBD1 matching 7 bases. Losses at the gene ends were 0 bases for V and 5 bases for J; bases not matched to a gene: 16. Germline-derived CDR1 and CDR2 are SGHRS and YFSETQ. This CDR3 is 18 amino acids long. In DNA, the CDR3 is TGCGCCAGCAGCTTGGGGCTTAACAGGGGTGGAAGAGTGGAGACCCAGTACTTC. This translates into CASSLGLNRGGRVETQYF.

V gene TRBV11-1 combines with J gene TRBJ2-1; 9 positions agree with TRBD1. Germline loops: CDR1 SGHAT, CDR2 FQDESV (reference sequence). This CDR3 contains 18 residues. V lost 6 bases, J lost 0 bases, and 12 bases stayed unmatched. DNA for the CDR3: TGTGCCAGCAGAAGGGACAGGGACACCTCGAGCTCCTACAATGAGCAGTTCTTC. This codes for CASRRDRDTSSSYNEQFF. The entire variable domain, with the rest obtained from reference TRBV11-1 and TRBJ2-1, is as follows: EAEVAQSPRYKITEKSQAVAFWCDPISGHATLYWYRQILGQGPELLVQFQDESVVDDSQLPKDRFSAERLKGVDSTLKIQPAELGDSAMYLCASRRDRDTSSSYNEQFFGPGTRLTVL.

This chain links TRBV6-2 or TRBV6-3 with TRBJ2-5; 7 bases match TRBD2. CDR1 MNHEY and CDR2 SVGEGT come from the germline V gene. V lost 6 bases to trimming and J lost 2 bases; unmatched junction nucleotides: 6. The CDR3 consists of 14 residues. The CDR3 DNA reads as TGTGCCAGCAGCCACCAGGGAGGGCAAGAGACCCAGTACTTC. Translated, it gives CASSHQGGQETQYF.

This clonotype was observed a handful of times. V is TRBV20-1 and J is TRBJ1-5; 7 bases agree with TRBD1. The CDR3 is 14 amino acids. V lost 1 base, J lost 3 bases, and 3 bases stayed unmatched. CDR1 and CDR2 (germline): DFQATT, SNEGSKA (reference sequence). CDR3 coding DNA: TGCAGTGCTAGAGTACAGGGGAACAATCAGCCCCAGCATTTT. Translation: CSARVQGNNQPQHF.

This chain links TRBV20-1 with TRBJ2-6, with D unclear. With 4 bases removed from V and 0 bases from J, the gap between germline ends came to 7 bases. The CDR3 sequence is 14 residues long. Germline lookup yields CDR1 DFQATT and CDR2 SNEGSKA (reference sequence). CDR3 sequence: CSANSHSGANVLTF. The CDR3 DNA sequence: TGCAGTGCTAACAGCCACTCTGGGGCCAACGTCCTGACTTTC.

This clonotype was counted only a few times. The V call is TRBV7-2, the J call TRBJ2-3; D is uncertain. V was pared by 5 bases and J by 6 bases, with 12 bases between. The CDR3 runs to 13 residues. The germline CDR1 and CDR2 sequences are SGHTA and FQGNSA. CDR3 coding DNA: TGTGCCAGCAGCGCCGCTGGTTTCGATACGCAGTATTTT. Translating it yields CASSAAGFDTQYF. The full variable domain, its missing parts supplied by reference TRBV7-2 and TRBJ2-3, is GAGVSQSPSNKVTEKGKDVELRCDPISGHTALYWYRQSLGQGLEFLIYFQGNSAPDKSGLPSDRFSAERTGGSVSTLTIQRTQQEDSAVYLCASSAAGFDTQYFGPGTRLTVL.

This clonotype was observed a handful of times. V is TRBV3-1 and J is TRBJ1-6, with D hard to call. V shed 1 base and J shed 6 bases, with 10 bases lying between them. CDR3 length: 15 amino acids. CDR1 is LGHDT, CDR2 YNNKEL, per germline (reference sequence). CDR3 nucleotides: TGTGCCAGCAGCCAAGGAGGCGCCGGTAATTCACCCCTCCACTTT. Translating gives CASSQGGAGNSPLHF.

The sample holds a few counts of this clonotype. This sequence joins TRBV29-1 and TRBJ2-1; D remains ambiguous. The CDR3 totals 16 residues. Deletions cut 5 bases from V and 1 base from J, with 18 bases between. Germline V gene sequence: CDR1 SQVTM, CDR2 ANQGSEA. CDR3 bases: TGCAGCGTTTCTGGAGCCACCCCGCTGTCCTACAATGAGCAGTTCTTC. The encoded protein is CSVSGATPLSYNEQFF.

This chain uses TRBV18 with TRBJ2-1, with D perhaps TRBD2 (6 bases). Germline CDR1 reads KGHSH; CDR2 reads LQKENI. Trimming pared 2 bases from V and 7 bases from J, leaving 21 bases between. This CDR3 contains 17 residues. CDR3: CASSPKPGTIGGNEQFF. The CDR3 coding sequence is TGTGCCAGCTCACCAAAACCCGGGACCATCGGAGGGAATGAGCAGTTCTTC. Full variable domain (missing parts from reference TRBV18 and TRBJ2-1): NAGVMQNPRHLVRRRGQEARLRCSPMKGHSHVYWYRQLPEEGLKFMVYLQKENIIDESGMPKERFSAEFPKEGPSILRIQQVVRGDSAAYFCASSPKPGTIGGNEQFFGPGTRLTVL.

This chain connects TRBV6-2 or TRBV6-3 to TRBJ2-1; 7 bases align to TRBD1. CDR3 length equals 19 residues. V trimming: 0 bases; J trimming: 0 bases; junction bases outside the gene matches: 11. Per germline, CDR1 MNHEY and CDR2 SVGEGT. The CDR3 loop reads CASSYSKNRGTSSYNEQFF. The CDR3 nucleotides are TGTGCCAGCAGTTACTCGAAAAACAGGGGCACCAGCTCCTACAATGAGCAGTTCTTC.

The chain links TRBV18 to TRBJ2-1; D is perhaps TRBD1 (6 bases). The CDR3 is made up of 16 amino acids. V was shortened by 3 bases and J by 3 bases, with 15 bases between the two germline ends. Germline-derived CDR1 and CDR2 are KGHSH and LQKENI. The chain's CDR3 is CASSPNFGQFYNEQFF. As DNA, the CDR3 is TGTGCCAGCTCACCGAACTTCGGACAGTTCTACAATGAGCAGTTCTTC.

The rearrangement joins TRBV20-1 to TRBJ2-5, with D tentatively TRBD2 (5 bases). The germline V and J ends were trimmed by 3 bases and 5 bases, with 16 bases remaining between them. The length of the CDR3 is 14 residues. Germline CDR1 is DFQATT and CDR2 is SNEGSKA (reference sequence). In DNA form, the CDR3 reads TGCAGTGCTAGCTTACCGGGGTCCGGGGAGACCCAGTACTTC. Encoded protein: CSASLPGSGETQYF.

CDR3 loop: CSARDTGYNSPLHF. The CDR3 DNA follows: TGCAGTGCTAGAGATACGGGTTATAATTCACCCCTCCACTTT. The chain carries TRBV20-1 and TRBJ1-6, with D uncertain. The CDR3 is 14 amino acids. CDR1 DFQATT and CDR2 SNEGSKA come from the germline V gene (reference sequence). V dropped 0 bases and J dropped 4 bases, with 7 bases sitting between them.

This clonotype has at least ten counts. The rearrangement links TRBV18 to TRBJ2-5; 8 bases are a match to TRBD1. CDR1 is KGHSH, CDR2 LQKENI, per germline. This CDR3 region has 17 residues. V lost 4 bases, J lost 2 bases, and 12 bases stayed unmatched. CDR3 DNA: TGTGCCAGCTCACGAATTTTGGGGACAGGAATACAAGAGACCCAGTACTTC. As protein: CASSRILGTGIQETQYF.

This clonotype came up many times. DNA for the CDR3: TGTGCCAGCAGCTTAGGGGTTAGAATGCAGTTCTTC. Its translation is CASSLGVRMQFF. The V and J genes are TRBV7-2 and TRBJ2-1; D is ambiguous. Trimming cost V 1 base and J 12 bases, with 10 bases left between them. Germline CDR1 is SGHTA and CDR2 is FQGNSA. CDR3 length: 12 residues.

There are many counts of this clonotype. Germline and junction disagree at one end, which may indicate a read error. The chain is built from TRBV10-3 and TRBJ2-3; D is possibly TRBD1 (7 bases). CDR3 length equals 11 residues. The germline gives CDR1 ENHRY, CDR2 SYGVKD. The CDR3 sequence: CAVRGADTQYF. The CDR3 DNA reads TGTGCCGTCAGGGGGGCAGATACGCAGTATTTT.

In this sample, this clonotype turned up a few times. The J gene is TRBJ2-2, the V gene TRBV5-5, with D possibly being TRBD1 (6 bases). The V end lost 4 bases, the J end lost 4 bases, and 8 bases lay between the germline ends. Per the germline V gene, CDR1 is SGHKS and CDR2 is YYEKEE (reference sequence). The CDR3 consists of 13 residues. CDR3 region: CASSRDTTGELFF. The CDR3 DNA sequence: TGTGCCAGCAGCAGGGACACCACCGGGGAGCTGTTTTTT.

This clonotype was counted at least ten times. The chain couples TRBV12-3 or TRBV12-4 to TRBJ2-2, with a possible D match to TRBD2 (7 bases). The V end lost 6 bases, the J end lost 6 bases, and 17 bases lay between the germline ends. The CDR3 is 15 residues long. CDR3 DNA sequence: TGTGCCAGCAGCAAGCCCGGGGGGCGGGCCGGGGAGCTGTTTTTT. Encoded protein: CASSKPGGRAGELFF.

This clonotype has at least ten counts. The chain joins TRBV27 to TRBJ2-4, with TRBD2 matching 7 bases. V was clipped by 0 bases and J by 3 bases; unmatched bases: 5. Germline-derived CDR1 and CDR2 are MNHEY and SMNVEV (reference sequence). This CDR3 contains 16 residues. Here the CDR3 DNA reads TGTGCCAGCAGTTTATCAAGCGGGGTCAGCAAAAACATTCAGTACTTC. This codes for CASSLSSGVSKNIQYF.

The chain links TRBV23-1 to TRBJ2-1; 8 positions agree with TRBD1. TRBV23-1 has ORF status, its function being uncertain. CDR3 size: 17 residues. With 0 bases clipped from V and 2 bases from J, the junction kept 6 bases outside the gene matches. The CDR3 region is CASSQSVRTGPYNEQFF. Here the CDR3 DNA reads TGCGCCAGCAGTCAATCCGTCCGGACAGGGCCCTACAATGAGCAGTTCTTC.

The sample holds a few counts of this clonotype. The chain links TRBV2 to TRBJ1-5; 8 bases fit TRBD1. This CDR3 has 15 residues. Per germline, CDR1 SNHLY and CDR2 FYNNEI. V shed 1 base, J shed 11 bases, and the junction held 10 bases outside the gene matches. The CDR3 region has the DNA TGTGCCAGCAGTGAAGATTGGACAGGGCTTTCGTCCCAGCATTTT. The encoded protein is CASSEDWTGLSSQHF.